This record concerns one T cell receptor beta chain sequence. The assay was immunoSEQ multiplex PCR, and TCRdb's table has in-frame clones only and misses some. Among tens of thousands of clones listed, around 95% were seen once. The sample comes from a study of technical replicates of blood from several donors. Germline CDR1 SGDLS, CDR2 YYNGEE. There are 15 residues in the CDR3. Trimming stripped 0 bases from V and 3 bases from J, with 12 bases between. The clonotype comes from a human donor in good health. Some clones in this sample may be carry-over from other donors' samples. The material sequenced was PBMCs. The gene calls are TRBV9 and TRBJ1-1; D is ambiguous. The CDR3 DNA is TGTGCCAGCAGCGTAGGAGGAGGAGGATACACTGAAGCTTTCTTT. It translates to CASSVGGGGYTEAFF.